The clone carrying this TCR beta chain has at least ten counts. Its antigen remains unknown. TCRdb re-analysed the RT-PCR reads in MiXCR, keeping a single row per CDR3 protein. Of 150,000 or so distinct CDR3 sequences listed, approximately 11% were seen once; the top ten hold about 40%. This entry is derived from a study of response to subunit inactivated influenza vaccine. Study-level results: Authors proposed each seasonal influenza vaccination draws in few new T cells.

CDR1 is LGHNA and CDR2 is YSLEER in the germline V gene. This CDR3 spans 16 amino acids. V was pared by 2 bases and J by 1 base, with 3 bases of the junction left unmatched. The chain couples TRBV4-3 to TRBJ2-2; 8 nucleotides align to TRBD2. The TCR comes from a man aged 45 to 70 who received an inactivated influenza vaccine. The sample was CD8+ T cells sorted from PBMCs, taken 23 to 25 months after vaccination. The CDR3 loop reads CASSQPGGQNTGELFF. The CDR3, as DNA: TGCGCCAGCAGCCAACCGGGAGGGCAGAACACCGGGGAGCTGTTTTTT.